This T cell receptor (beta chain) stems from a study of T cell responses to AZD1222 COVID-19 vaccine. Overall study results and limits: It should be noted that donors were predominantly white British and more often female, and clonal diversity was possibly underestimated.

The sample holds one count of this clone. Its antigen is not identified. The V end lost 6 bases, the J end lost 5 bases, and 11 bases lay between the germline ends. The germline CDR1 and CDR2 sequences are SQVTM and ANQGSEA. The CDR3 totals 12 residues. Sequencing used immunoSEQ multiplex PCR; TCRdb keeps in-frame clones, though not all of them. The sample has roughly 190,000 clones; 80% to 95% are singletons. This receptor was identified in an adult who received the AZD1222 COVID-19 vaccine. The gene calls are TRBV29-1 and TRBJ2-1; D might be TRBD2 (7 bases). Specimen: peripheral blood, collected 28 days after the second AZD1222 dose. The CDR3 loop reads CSVRGANNEQFF. In DNA, the CDR3 is TGCAGCGTACGGGGGGCAAACAATGAGCAGTTCTTC.